This passage covers 13 T cell receptor beta chains from one sample sequenced in a study of cytomegalovirus exposure and HLA in healthy donors. Here immunoSEQ multiplex PCR was the method, and the copy in TCRdb shows in-frame clones only, minus some. Of approximately 220,000 clones in the sample, 85% to 95% were seen once. The sample comprised PBMCs. Source of these receptors: a woman aged 18-35 years in good health and CMV-seronegative.

The chain combines TRBV5-6 with TRBJ2-7; 13 nucleotides align to TRBD2. The germline gives CDR1 SGHDT, CDR2 YYEEEE. The CDR3 runs 17 residues. V trimming: 0 bases; J trimming: 3 bases; junction bases outside the gene matches: 6. The chain's CDR3 is CASSLGTGTSGVYEQYF. The CDR3 bases are TGTGCCAGCAGCTTGGGGACTGGGACTAGCGGGGTCTACGAGCAGTACTTC.

The V and J genes are TRBV5-1 and TRBJ1-1; 9 bases line up with TRBD1. The V gene's germline CDR1 is SGHRS and CDR2 YFSETQ. This CDR3 spans 14 amino acids. Losses at the gene ends were 4 bases for V and 6 bases for J; bases not matched to a gene: 7. The CDR3 reads CASSRGQGMAEAFF. The DNA of the CDR3 is TGCGCCAGCAGCCGAGGACAGGGGATGGCTGAAGCTTTCTTT.

The chain joins TRBV28 to TRBJ1-4; TRBD1 matches at 7 bases. The CDR3 covers 14 residues. The trim removed 6 bases at V and 4 bases at J, leaving 5 bases unmatched. Germline V CDR1 and CDR2: MDHEN, SYDVKM. CDR3 in DNA: TGTGCCAGCAGATGGGACAGAAATAATGAAAAACTGTTTTTT. Residues: CASRWDRNNEKLFF.

V usage is TRBV5-1 and J usage is TRBJ2-7; no firm D call. Trimming stripped 2 bases from V and 0 bases from J, with 15 bases between. Germline CDR1 SGHRS, CDR2 YFSETQ. The CDR3 extends over 16 amino acids. This chain's CDR3 is CASSLYGLLSSYEQYF. CDR3 DNA sequence: TGCGCCAGCAGCTTATATGGGCTCCTCAGCTCCTACGAGCAGTACTTC.

V gene TRBV30 combines with J gene TRBJ2-7, with TRBD2 matching over 13 bases. Unmatched junction bases numbered 5, after V lost 4 bases and J lost 5 bases. The CDR3 totals 14 residues. The germline CDR1 and CDR2 sequences are GTSNPN and SVGIG (reference sequence). The CDR3 loop is CAWTPGTSGNEQYF. Here the CDR3 DNA reads TGTGCCTGGACCCCCGGGACTAGCGGGAACGAGCAGTACTTC. Full variable domain (missing parts from reference TRBV30 and TRBJ2-7): SQTIHQWPATLVQPVGSPLSLECTVEGTSNPNLYWYRQAAGRGLQLLFYSVGIGQISSEVPQNLSASRPQDRQFILSSKKLLLSDSGFYLCAWTPGTSGNEQYFGPGTRLTVT.

The chain uses TRBV2 and TRBJ1-1; TRBD1 matches at 10 bases. V shed 8 bases and J 5 bases; nucleotides not matched to a gene: 8. Germline assignment: CDR1 SNHLY and CDR2 FYNNEI. The CDR3 is 14 amino acids. CDR3 sequence: CASRTGTGVTEAFF. CDR3 in DNA: TGTGCCAGCCGGACCGGGACAGGGGTTACTGAAGCTTTCTTT.

This clone was counted a single time. The rearrangement links TRBV30 to TRBJ2-7, with TRBD1 matching over 7 bases. With V trimmed by 5 bases and J by 4 bases, 8 bases remained unmatched. Germline V CDR1 and CDR2: GTSNPN, SVGIG (reference sequence). This CDR3 comprises 13 residues. The CDR3 DNA sequence: TGTGCCTGGGCCCCAGGGGGAGAGTACGAGCAGTACTTC. Residues: CAWAPGGEYEQYF.

The J gene is TRBJ2-5, the V gene TRBV2; 14 positions agree with TRBD2. The CDR3 length is 22 residues. In germline, CDR1 is SNHLY, CDR2 FYNNEI. V trimming: 0 bases; J trimming: 2 bases; junction bases outside the gene matches: 17. Here the CDR3 DNA reads TGTGCCAGCAGTGAAGCGCTTTGGCCGGGGGGGGGACTAGCGGGAGCACAAGAGACCCAGTACTTC. This encodes CASSEALWPGGGLAGAQETQYF. The whole variable domain, remainder taken from reference TRBV2 and TRBJ2-5, is EPEVTQTPSHQVTQMGQEVILRCVPISNHLYFYWYRQILGQKVEFLVSFYNNEISEKSEIFDDQFSVERPDGSNFTLKIRSTKLEDSAMYFCASSEALWPGGGLAGAQETQYFGPGTRLLVL.

The V gene is TRBV19, the J gene TRBJ1-1; 7 nucleotides match TRBD1. CDR1 and CDR2 (germline): LNHDA, SQIVND (reference sequence). The CDR3 extends over 15 amino acids. The ends lost 1 base at V and 7 bases at J; junction bases unmatched: 9. As DNA, the CDR3 is TGTGCCAGTAGTATAGCCCCGACAGGGAAATTTGAAGCTTTCTTT. Translated, it gives CASSIAPTGKFEAFF.

This chain connects TRBV30 to TRBJ1-2; D might be TRBD1 (6 bases). There are 16 residues in the CDR3. Trimming took 0 bases from V and 7 from J, leaving 21 bases between them. In germline, CDR1 is GTSNPN, CDR2 SVGIG (reference sequence). Here the CDR3 DNA reads TGTGCCTGGAGTGTAGATGGGGGCAAGGGCCTGGCTGGCTACACCTTC. Translating it yields CAWSVDGGKGLAGYTF.

The chain recombines TRBV30 with TRBJ1-1; a weak D match, TRBD1 (5 bases). Germline CDR1 GTSNPN, CDR2 SVGIG (reference sequence). The CDR3 totals 12 residues. The V and J ends lost 4 bases and 7 bases respectively, with 13 bases between them. In nucleotides, the CDR3 is TGTGCCTGGACCACCGGACATTATGAAGCTTTCTTT. Translated: CAWTTGHYEAFF.

The chain employs TRBV30 and TRBJ2-3; the match to TRBD2 covers 15 bases. Germline assignment: CDR1 GTSNPN and CDR2 SVGIG (reference sequence). Trimming cost V 5 bases and J 4 bases; bases outside gene matches: 4. CDR3 size: 15 residues. CDR3 bases: TGTGCCTGGGGACTAGCGGGAGGGCCGGCAGATACGCAGTATTTT. This translates into CAWGLAGGPADTQYF.

V gene TRBV28 combines with J gene TRBJ2-1; D remains unclear. Germline loops: CDR1 MDHEN, CDR2 SYDVKM. CDR3 size: 14 residues. V dropped 4 bases and J dropped 1 base, with 8 bases sitting between them. Written as DNA, the CDR3 is TGTGCCAGCAGTTCCCTCCAGTCCTACAATGAGCAGTTCTTC. As protein: CASSSLQSYNEQFF.